The rows below give T cell receptor beta chains drawn from one sample of a study of cytomegalovirus exposure and HLA in healthy donors. TCRdb's copy holds only in-frame clones and misses some; the assay was immunoSEQ multiplex PCR. The table includes some 64,000 clones, more than 70% detected once. The sequenced material came from PBMCs. The source of these receptors is a man aged 30 to 39 in good health and CMV-seropositive. The conserved cysteine and the conserved F or W are not part of the CDR3 here.

J gene | V gene | CDR3 protein
TRBJ1-1 | TRBV2 | ASSDDRGPEAF
TRBJ2-3 | TRBV5-1 | ASSSLASGVDTQY
TRBJ1-1 | TRBV6-5 | ASSYRLGPRTEAF
TRBJ2-5 | TRBV10-3 | AISGRTGKETQY
TRBJ2-1 | TRBV29-1 | SVAQRYNEQF
TRBJ2-3 | TRBV7-9 | ASSEGLASTDTQY
TRBJ2-3 | TRBV12-5 | ASGLDSMSTDTQY
TRBJ2-6 | TRBV7-9 | ASSIAAGAGANVLT
TRBJ2-3 | TRBV10-3 | AIGLQGSTDTQY
TRBJ1-6 | TRBV5-1 | ASSFEGLDYSPLH
TRBJ1-2 | TRBV6-6 | ASSYSRSNYGYT
TRBJ2-5 | TRBV6-6 | ASSYGLAVETQY
TRBJ1-3 | TRBV18 | ASSPDSDGGNTIY
TRBJ2-7 | TRBV28 | ASRGQGWSYEQY
TRBJ2-5 | TRBV18 | ASSPPGSRETQY
TRBJ1-3 | TRBV19 | ASSYGTAGNTIY
TRBJ2-1 | TRBV11-1 | ASSLATLGIQYEQF
TRBJ2-7 | TRBV28 | ASSARTGTGVNEQY
TRBJ2-7 | TRBV5-1 | ASSLVPPSSYEQY
TRBJ2-7 | TRBV7-9 | ASSTSGRAGREQY
TRBJ1-3 | TRBV18 | ASSPSGVTGNTIY
TRBJ1-1 | TRBV25-1 | ASSELRSAF
TRBJ1-2 | TRBV19 | ASSILGQGVHGYT
TRBJ1-5 | TRBV2 | ASSEKMGTGGLYQPQH
TRBJ2-5 | TRBV5-1 | ASSPRLVGGETQY
TRBJ2-7 | TRBV5-4 | ASSFLRSSYEQY
TRBJ2-3 | TRBV6-1 | ASRTWGATDTQY
TRBJ1-2 | TRBV5-8 | ASSYLQTSNYGYT
TRBJ2-3 | TRBV11-3 | ASSPRRTSGRGDTQY
TRBJ2-1 | TRBV19 | ASSFGTSGSNEQF
TRBJ2-7 | TRBV2 | ASLSRLAGPLEQY
TRBJ1-2 | TRBV12-5 | ASGSPGSYGYT
TRBJ2-3 | TRBV18 | ASSLAAGPGNTQY
TRBJ2-2 | TRBV5-1 | ASSLASGYSGELF
TRBJ2-7 | TRBV10-3 | AISESGGHEQY
TRBJ1-4 | TRBV5-1 | ASSADRVGEKLF
TRBJ2-7 | TRBV2 | ASSRYRGGSYEQY
TRBJ2-1 | TRBV9 | ASSVDSGSYNEQF
TRBJ2-5 | TRBV9 | ASSIGLYQETQY
TRBJ2-3 | TRBV29-1 | SVERGTSTDTQY
TRBJ1-5 | TRBV5-1 | ASSSSTGGQPQH
TRBJ1-5 | TRBV5-5 | ASSRGQAYNQPQH
TRBJ2-1 | TRBV7-2 | ASSPSYSYNEQF
TRBJ2-7 | TRBV9 | ASSVGSYGRSNEQY
TRBJ2-5 | TRBV5-6 | ASSLYRVGVGEETQY
TRBJ1-1 | TRBV28 | ASLSNTEAF
TRBJ1-4 | TRBV29-1 | SVSGQGAEKLF
TRBJ2-3 | TRBV29-1 | SVARTGSTDTQY
TRBJ2-7 | TRBV30 | AWSYPSQDGGSYEQY